Following are 21 T cell receptor beta chains from one sample sequenced in a study of T cells after yellow fever vaccination. TCRdb used MiXCR to reprocess the 5' RACE reads, holding one entry per CDR3 protein. The sample contains hundreds of thousands of distinct CDR3 sequences, 11% of which appear only once. This specimen was PBMCs, taken on the day of the first yellow fever vaccination. All receptors come from a man in his late teens or twenties who received the YFV17D yellow fever vaccine.

This clonotype was seen more than once but under ten times. The chain has TRBV24-1 and TRBJ2-2, with no clear D. This CDR3 contains 13 residues. V gave up 0 bases and J gave up 13 bases, with 11 bases separating them. Germline CDR1 reads KGHDR; CDR2 reads SFDVKD. CDR3 nucleotides: TGTGCCACCAGTGATTTGCTTGGGCGACGGCTGTTTTTT. Translating it yields CATSDLLGRRLFF.

The table lists this clonotype with a few counts. V and J are TRBV9 and TRBJ2-5, with D maybe TRBD2 (5 bases). CDR3 length equals 15 residues. V was pared by 0 bases and J by 5 bases, with 14 bases between. Germline CDR1 reads SGDLS; CDR2 reads YYNGEE. The CDR3 DNA sequence: TGTGCCAGCAGCGTAGCTGTGGCCGGAGGTGAGACCCAGTACTTC. It specifies CASSVAVAGGETQYF. Looking up the rest from reference TRBV9 and TRBJ2-5 gives the full variable domain: DSGVTQTPKHLITATGQRVTLRCSPRSGDLSVYWYQQSLDQGLQFLIQYYNGEERAKGNILERFSAQQFPDLHSELNLSSLELGDSALYFCASSVAVAGGETQYFGPGTRLLVL.

The rearrangement joins TRBV5-5 to TRBJ1-1; no reliable D call. The CDR3 is 14 residues long. V lost 0 bases and J 5 bases, leaving 11 bases between the germline ends. CDR1 and CDR2 (germline): SGHKS, YYEKEE (reference sequence). CDR3 protein: CASSLVTEGTEAFF. DNA for the CDR3: TGTGCCAGCAGCTTGGTAACCGAGGGAACTGAAGCTTTCTTT.

This clonotype has only a few counts. The chain uses TRBV7-9 and TRBJ1-4, with TRBD1 matching 7 bases. The CDR3 covers 14 residues. Per the germline V gene, CDR1 is SEHNR and CDR2 is FQNEAQ (reference sequence). After removal of 6 bases from V and 8 bases from J, the junction contained 9 bases not matched to a gene. CDR3 protein: CASSRDSFREKLFF. Here the CDR3 DNA reads TGTGCCAGCAGTCGGGACAGCTTTAGAGAAAAACTGTTTTTT.

This chain joins TRBV7-9 and TRBJ1-2, with no clear D. V gave up 4 bases and J gave up 4 bases, with 10 bases separating them. The CDR3 loop spans 13 amino acids. The germline gives CDR1 SEHNR, CDR2 FQNEAQ (reference sequence). CDR3 residues: CASSWGVGYGYTF. The CDR3 DNA follows: TGTGCCAGCAGCTGGGGAGTAGGCTATGGCTACACCTTC.

The V gene is TRBV15, the J gene TRBJ2-4; D not resolved. Germline CDR1 reads LNHNV; CDR2 reads YYDKDF (reference sequence). Trimming left V 0 bases short and J 0 bases short, with 9 bases between. The CDR3 totals 16 residues. CDR3 residues: CATSRDEDVAKNIQYF. The CDR3 DNA reads TGTGCCACCAGCAGAGACGAGGACGTAGCCAAAAACATTCAGTACTTC.

The chain is built from TRBV20-1 and TRBJ2-7, with D tentatively TRBD2 (5 bases). The CDR3 is 14 amino acids. In germline, CDR1 is DFQATT, CDR2 SNEGSKA (reference sequence). The V and J ends lost 2 bases and 3 bases respectively, with 14 bases between them. The CDR3 region has the DNA TGCAGTGCTAGACCTGTGGACTCGCGCTACGAGCAGTACGTC. It specifies CSARPVDSRYEQYV.

The gene calls are TRBV4-1 and TRBJ1-4, with a weak D call TRBD1 (5 bases). Germline V gives CDR1 MGHRA, CDR2 YSYEKL. V lost 0 bases, J lost 8 bases, and 25 bases lay in between. The CDR3 runs 19 residues. Here the CDR3 reads CASSQDLAGRTLRDEKLFF. The DNA for the CDR3 is TGCGCCAGCAGCCAAGATTTGGCAGGGAGGACCCTTCGGGACGAAAAACTGTTTTTT.

DNA for the CDR3: TGTGCCAGCACCACGATGAAGGGAGGTCAGCCCCAGCATTTT. The encoded protein is CASTTMKGGQPQHF. The chain recombines TRBV12-3 or TRBV12-4 with TRBJ1-5, with D uncertain. The CDR3 sequence is 14 residues long. With 7 bases removed from V and 6 bases from J, the gap between germline ends came to 16 bases.

This clonotype was observed many times. This chain connects TRBV6-2 or TRBV6-3 to TRBJ2-1; D remains unclear. Between the trimmed V and J ends, which lost 4 bases and 4 bases, there was a span of 5 bases. The CDR3 spans 12 residues. Germline V gene sequence: CDR1 MNHEY, CDR2 SVGEGT. Here the CDR3 reads CASSFAYNEQFF. The DNA of the CDR3 is TGTGCCAGCAGTTTTGCTTACAATGAGCAGTTCTTC.

This clonotype showed up many times. The chain couples TRBV7-7 to TRBJ2-3, with D maybe TRBD1 (6 bases). From germline, CDR1 is SSHAT and CDR2 FNYEAQ (reference sequence). V was clipped by 7 bases and J by 6 bases, with 14 bases between them. The CDR3 loop spans 13 amino acids. The CDR3 DNA is TGTGCCAGCACCACAGGGTATGCGGATACGCAGTATTTT. Its protein product is CASTTGYADTQYF.

This sequence joins TRBV5-1 and TRBJ1-1; 7 bases are a match to TRBD1. CDR1 and CDR2 (germline): SGHRS, YFSETQ. With 3 bases clipped from V and 4 bases from J, the junction kept 6 bases outside the gene matches. The CDR3 consists of 14 residues. The CDR3 DNA sequence: TGCGCCAGCAGCTCGGGACAGAAGTCCACTGAAGCTTTCTTT. This sequence encodes CASSSGQKSTEAFF.

The chain recombines TRBV5-1 with TRBJ2-1; D is undetermined. The V gene lost 3 bases and the J gene lost 5 bases, with 15 bases spanning the gap. The length of the CDR3 is 15 residues. Germline V CDR1 and CDR2: SGHRS, YFSETQ. The DNA for the CDR3 is TGCGCCAGCAGCTGGGAATGGGCGGTTAACAATGAGCAGTTCTTC. As protein: CASSWEWAVNNEQFF.

The chain joins TRBV28 to TRBJ2-7, with 14 bases identical to TRBD2. V lost 10 bases, J lost 3 bases, and 2 bases stayed unmatched. Germline CDR1 is MDHEN and CDR2 is SYDVKM. This CDR3 contains 13 residues. CDR3 loop: CATGLAGGYEQYV. The CDR3 region has the DNA TGTGCCACCGGACTAGCGGGGGGCTACGAGCAGTACGTC.

This clonotype turned up a few times. The chain recombines TRBV11-2 with TRBJ1-2; D perhaps matches TRBD1 (6 bases). Germline V gene lookup returns CDR1 SGHAT and CDR2 FQNNGV. The CDR3 spans 14 residues. The ends were cut back, 6 bases at V and 0 bases at J, with 11 bases in the middle. The CDR3 DNA reads TGTGCCAGCAGTACAGGGCCTCCTAACTATGGCTACACCTTC. This translates into CASSTGPPNYGYTF.

The table lists this clonotype with a count of one. The CDR3 coding sequence is TGTGCCAGCAGCACGTGGGCAGGGGATCTACTCTACGAGCAGTACTTC. It codes for CASSTWAGDLLYEQYF. The chain has TRBV7-9 and TRBJ2-7; D might be TRBD1 (6 bases). CDR3 size: 16 residues. The V and J ends lost 5 bases and 3 bases respectively, with 20 bases between them. Germline CDR1 SEHNR, CDR2 FQNEAQ (reference sequence).

At least ten counts were recorded for this clonotype. This chain uses TRBV7-2 with TRBJ1-5; D unresolved. Trimming took 1 base from V and 0 from J, leaving 1 base between them. CDR1 is SGHTA and CDR2 is FQGNSA in the germline V gene. This CDR3 spans 13 amino acids. CDR3 in DNA: TGTGCCAGCAGCTTAGTTAGCAATCAGCCCCAGCATTTT. As protein: CASSLVSNQPQHF.

This clonotype has just a few counts. V gene TRBV4-1 combines with J gene TRBJ1-2; D perhaps matches TRBD1 (5 bases). Trimming removed 3 bases at V and 4 bases at J, with 12 bases between. Germline CDR1 reads MGHRA; CDR2 reads YSYEKL. CDR3 length: 14 residues. The CDR3 protein is CASSHGTVSYGYTF. In nucleotides, the CDR3 is TGCGCCAGCAGCCATGGGACTGTTTCCTATGGCTACACCTTC.

Ten or more counts support this clonotype. The CDR3 protein is CASSFMGPQETQYF. CDR3 bases: TGCGCCAGCAGCTTTATGGGACCACAAGAGACCCAGTACTTC. The chain carries TRBV5-1 and TRBJ2-5, with D possibly called TRBD1 or TRBD2 (5 bases each). Per the germline V gene, CDR1 is SGHRS and CDR2 is YFSETQ. The CDR3 totals 14 residues. V lost 2 bases and J lost 2, with 10 bases in between.

The chain links TRBV6-1 to TRBJ2-2; 10 bases line up with TRBD1. V was pared by 6 bases and J by 7 bases, with 8 bases of the junction left unmatched. The CDR3 has 15 amino acids. Germline CDR1 reads MNHNS; CDR2 reads SASEGT. The CDR3 sequence is CASSPRTGGNGELFF. The CDR3 DNA is TGTGCCAGCAGCCCTCGGACAGGGGGTAACGGGGAGCTGTTTTTT.

This chain links TRBV5-1 with TRBJ2-5; D is unresolved. Germline CDR1 SGHRS, CDR2 YFSETQ. V was shortened by 7 bases and J by 5 bases, with 18 bases between the two germline ends. This CDR3 contains 14 residues. CDR3 nucleotide sequence: TGCGCCAGCTCGTTGCTAATGCCCAGTGAGACCCAGTACTTC. Residues: CASSLLMPSETQYF.